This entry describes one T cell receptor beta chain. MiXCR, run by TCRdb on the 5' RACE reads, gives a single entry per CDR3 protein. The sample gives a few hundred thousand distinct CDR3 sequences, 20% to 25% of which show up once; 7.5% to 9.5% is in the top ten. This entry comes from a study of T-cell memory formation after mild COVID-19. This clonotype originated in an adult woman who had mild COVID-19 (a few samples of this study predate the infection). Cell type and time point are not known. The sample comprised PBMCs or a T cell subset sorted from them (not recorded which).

CDR3 DNA sequence: TGTGCCAGCAGAGCGGGACTCGGGGCCGGGGCCAACGTCCTGACTTTC. Residues: CASRAGLGAGANVLTF. The chain links TRBV12-3 or TRBV12-4 to TRBJ2-6, with 7 positions matching TRBD2. Trimming took 6 bases from V and 4 from J; bases not matched to a gene: 9. The CDR3 has 16 amino acids.